This T cell receptor (beta chain) was found in a study of OX40 agonist ivuxolimab in advanced cancers. Overall study: The patients received agonistic anti-OX40 (CD134) antibody ivuxolimab. In this trial design, patients received ivuxolimab intravenously at 0.01 to 10 mg/kg every 2 weeks. Three patients responded partially, comprising one with hepatocellular carcinoma and two with cutaneous melanoma.

TCRdb keeps only in-frame clones here, not all; method: immunoSEQ multiplex PCR. The profile shows 45,000 to 65,000 clones, 84% of them singletons. Per germline, CDR1 SGHTS and CDR2 YDEGEE. This CDR3 comprises 15 residues. V lost 3 bases, J lost 4 bases, and 16 bases lay in between. The sequencing here drew on CD4+ or CD8+ T cells sorted from blood, taken in a trial of the OX40 agonist ivuxolimab. This clonotype was obtained from an adult with an advanced solid tumor such as melanoma, head and neck, liver or kidney cancer. The chain combines TRBV5-8 with TRBJ2-5, with no clear D. Written as DNA, the CDR3 is TGTGCCAGCAGCTCGCTAGGGCACTCGGGAGAGACCCAGTACTTC. Translation gives CASSSLGHSGETQYF.